A selection of T cell receptor beta chains follows, all from one sample in a study of cytomegalovirus exposure and HLA in healthy donors. The assay was immunoSEQ multiplex PCR, and TCRdb's table has in-frame clones only and misses some. The sample contains some 270,000 clones, about 86% of which appear only once. The source material was PBMCs. The receptors were sampled from a woman aged 18-35 years in good health and CMV-seronegative. Each CDR3 is given with its conserved first and last residue. Each record gives: J gene, D gene, V gene, CDR3 protein. D genes are given only for firm matches.

TRBJ2-5 | TRBD2 | TRBV13 | CASSPWTSGGFQETQYF
TRBJ2-1 | . | TRBV5-6 | CASNNPTRTDSSYNEQFF
TRBJ2-1 | TRBD1 | TRBV27 | CASSFDRVMNEQFF
TRBJ2-7 | . | TRBV7-6 | CASSLADTYEQYF
TRBJ2-7 | . | TRBV21-1 | CASSKGIAGEEEQYF
TRBJ2-7 | TRBD1 | TRBV19 | CASSSTGGGSYEQYF
TRBJ1-2 | . | TRBV5-8 | CASSLGDYGYTF
TRBJ2-7 | . | TRBV2 | CASSEALQGHTGEQYF
TRBJ2-3 | TRBD1 | TRBV7-9 | CASSSRGPDTQYF
TRBJ2-1 | TRBD1 | TRBV5-4 | CASGGTGGSYEQFF
TRBJ1-1 | . | TRBV30 | CAWSVVGGRTFF
TRBJ2-2 | . | TRBV6-5 | CASSPWALNTGELFF
TRBJ2-3 | . | TRBV29-1 | CSSRTDSTDTQYF
TRBJ2-5 | . | TRBV4-1 | CASSQVRGFQETQYF
TRBJ1-6 | TRBD1 | TRBV6-5 | CASTSRGRSPLHF
TRBJ1-5 | . | TRBV19 | CASSTTENQPQHF
TRBJ1-2 | . | TRBV30 | CAWSKAGKEEGYTF
TRBJ2-5 | . | TRBV13 | CASSYPGQETQYF
TRBJ1-1 | . | TRBV29-1 | CSVSRQAGGFF